The TCR beta chain under discussion was sequenced for a study of cytomegalovirus exposure and HLA in healthy donors. The primer mix had 60 Vbeta and 13 Jbeta primers. Sequenced by immunoSEQ multiplex PCR; TCRdb stores in-frame clones only, minus some. The sample consists of about 140,000 clones, roughly 80% of them appearing once. This sequence was found in a male donor in good health and CMV-seronegative. Sample: PBMCs.

CDR3 in amino acids: CASSEDRATNEKLFF. The CDR3 DNA reads TGTGCCAGCAGTGAAGACAGAGCAACTAATGAAAAACTGTTTTTT. The chain couples TRBV6-1 to TRBJ1-4; unclear D gene. This CDR3 is 15 amino acids long. CDR1 and CDR2 from the germline V gene are MNHNS and SASEGT. V was trimmed by 1 base and J by 0 bases, leaving 6 bases between them.